The clone carrying this T cell receptor (beta chain) has at least ten counts. The sample originates from a study of Graves' ophthalmopathy and Graves' hyperthyroidism. Using RNA transcripts, the TCR beta CDR3 regions were amplified. In the first round, RT-PCR was carried out with HTBI primers, and a multiplex PCR formed the second round. One entry per CDR3 protein, called by TCRdb with MiXCR from the multiplex PCR reads. This sample has hundreds of thousands of distinct CDR3 sequences, with 20% to 25% found just once. Germline CDR1 and CDR2: LNHNV and YYDKDF (reference sequence). Germline trimming cut 0 bases from V and 1 base from J; bases unmatched to any gene: 3. The CDR3 has 16 amino acids.

This sequence originates from a woman in her late teens or twenties with stable Graves' hyperthyroidism. The rearrangement links TRBV15 to TRBJ1-1; 9 positions match TRBD1. Sequencing used peripheral blood. The CDR3 sequence is CATSRDGTGRNTEAFF. The CDR3 DNA follows: TGTGCCACCAGCAGAGATGGGACAGGGCGGAACACTGAAGCTTTCTTT.